A single sample gave rise to the 30 T cell receptor beta chains below, sequenced in a study of control samples from healthy donors and cancer patients. Clones were read by immunoSEQ multiplex PCR, and TCRdb kept only the in-frame ones, dropping some. The sample includes 90,000 to 100,000 clones, approximately 90% seen only once; the top ten take approximately 15%. The sample was blood. These receptors were collected from an older woman in good health.

The chain couples TRBV9 to TRBJ1-1; D gene ambiguous. CDR1 and CDR2 from the germline V gene are SGDLS and YYNGEE. This CDR3 spans 13 amino acids. Trimming shortened V by 5 bases and J by 0 bases, and 8 bases separated the two germline ends. The CDR3 protein is CASREGMNTEAFF. The CDR3 nucleotides read TGTGCCAGCAGGGAAGGGATGAACACTGAAGCTTTCTTT.

This clone was detected once. V usage is TRBV4-3 and J usage is TRBJ2-7; 10 nucleotides agree with TRBD2. Trimming removed 2 bases from V and 3 bases from J; junction bases left unmatched: 4. Germline V lookup: CDR1 LGHNA, CDR2 YSLEER. The CDR3 extends over 15 amino acids. The CDR3 sequence: CASSQQRTSGYEQYF. The CDR3 DNA reads as TGCGCCAGCAGCCAACAACGGACTAGCGGCTACGAGCAGTACTTC.

This clone was observed a single time. A junction end diverges from the germline sequence, so it may reflect a read error. V is TRBV7-7 and J is TRBJ2-2; 9 nucleotides agree with TRBD2. Germline V gene sequence: CDR1 SSHAT, CDR2 FNYEAQ (reference sequence). This CDR3 is built from 16 residues. The CDR3 DNA is TGTGCTAGCAGCCCCATAGCGGGAGACGGCACCGGGGAGCTGTTTTTT. Amino acids: CASSPIAGDGTGELFF.

CDR3 sequence: CASSERTEGGNTIYF. The CDR3 DNA reads TGTGCCAGCAGTGAACGGACGGAGGGTGGAAACACCATATATTTT. The gene calls are TRBV6-1 and TRBJ1-3; no firm D call. Germline lookup yields CDR1 MNHNS and CDR2 SASEGT. V was clipped by 2 bases and J by 3 bases, with 11 bases between them. The CDR3 sequence is 15 residues long.

This rearrangement joins TRBV14 to TRBJ2-7; D is undetermined. This CDR3 has 15 residues. Germline values: CDR1 SGHDN, CDR2 FVKESK. Between the trimmed V and J ends, which lost 4 bases and 6 bases, there was a span of 19 bases. This CDR3 reads CASSPIDTAAREQYF. The CDR3 coding sequence is TGTGCCAGCAGCCCTATCGACACCGCGGCTCGCGAGCAGTACTTC.

The chain uses TRBV30 and TRBJ2-2, with unresolved D. The CDR3 runs to 14 residues. V was clipped by 3 bases and J by 4 bases, with 12 bases between them. Germline V CDR1 and CDR2: GTSNPN, SVGIG (reference sequence). CDR3 in DNA: TGTGCCTGGAGGTTCGGAGTCAGCACCGGGGAGCTGTTTTTT. Encoded protein: CAWRFGVSTGELFF.

The chain has TRBV24-1 and TRBJ1-2; no clear D. This CDR3 spans 14 amino acids. Trimming removed 4 bases from V and 4 bases from J, with 12 bases in between. The germline V gene encodes CDR1 KGHDR and CDR2 SFDVKD. The CDR3 DNA follows: TGTGCCACCAGTGAAGGAGGGCGCGGCTATGGCTACACCTTC. As protein: CATSEGGRGYGYTF.

The table lists this clone with a few counts. The chain uses TRBV12-3 or TRBV12-4 and TRBJ1-2; D gene unclear. The CDR3 is 13 residues long. Trimming took 7 bases from V and 6 from J, leaving 15 bases between them. CDR3 in amino acids: CASTLSGSNGYTF. The CDR3 DNA is TGTGCCAGCACATTATCGGGGAGTAATGGCTACACCTTC.

This clone was seen only a few times. The sample contains more than one DNA sequence encoding this CDR3. This rearrangement joins TRBV10-3 to TRBJ1-5; possible D gene TRBD1, 5 bases. V was pared by 4 bases and J by 6 bases, with 13 bases between. CDR1 and CDR2 from the germline V gene are ENHRY and SYGVKD. The length of the CDR3 is 14 residues. CDR3 in amino acids: CAISGGDGGQPQHF. The DNA for the CDR3 is TGTGCCATCAGTGGAGGGGACGGGGGTCAGCCCCAGCATTTT.

The chain employs TRBV10-3 and TRBJ2-1; 10 positions match TRBD1. Germline V lookup: CDR1 ENHRY, CDR2 SYGVKD. The V gene end was trimmed by 9 bases and the J gene end by 7 bases; junction bases not matched to a gene: 12. The length of the CDR3 is 15 residues. The CDR3 sequence is CAIRVGGQGGNEQFF. The CDR3 DNA sequence: TGTGCCATTCGAGTCGGAGGACAGGGGGGAAATGAGCAGTTCTTC.

The CDR3 reads CASSPTGDTEAFF. In DNA form, the CDR3 reads TGTGCCAGCAGCCCTACAGGGGACACTGAAGCTTTCTTT. The chain links TRBV6-4 to TRBJ1-1; the match to TRBD1 covers 7 bases. V dropped 6 bases and J dropped 3; count of bases not matched to a gene: 4. The CDR3 has 13 residues. CDR1 and CDR2 (germline): MRHNA, SNTAGT.

The chain links TRBV6-1 to TRBJ1-5; maybe TRBD1 (5 bases). This CDR3 is 16 amino acids long. In germline, CDR1 is MNHNS, CDR2 SASEGT. The V end lost 1 base, the J end lost 7 bases, and 17 bases lay between the germline ends. As DNA, the CDR3 is TGTGCCAGCAGTGAAGGCCAGGGCTGGAAAGGGCAGCCCCAGCATTTT. It translates to CASSEGQGWKGQPQHF.

This chain connects TRBV19 to TRBJ1-1; D unresolved. V was shortened by 5 bases and J by 0 bases, with 7 bases between the two germline ends. Germline assignment: CDR1 LNHDA and CDR2 SQIVND (reference sequence). This CDR3 comprises 13 residues. The CDR3 sequence: CASSEAVNTEAFF. The CDR3 DNA follows: TGTGCCAGTAGTGAGGCGGTGAACACTGAAGCTTTCTTT.

V is TRBV5-5 and J is TRBJ2-5; TRBD2 aligns across 13 bases. Germline values: CDR1 SGHKS, CDR2 YYEKEE (reference sequence). V lost 4 bases, J lost 1 base, and 4 bases stayed unmatched. The CDR3 is 16 amino acids. CDR3 region: CASSVTSGGAQETQYF. CDR3 DNA sequence: TGTGCCAGCAGCGTTACTAGCGGGGGGGCCCAAGAGACCCAGTACTTC.

The V and J genes are TRBV18 and TRBJ2-1; D unclear. Trimming removed 3 bases from V and 1 base from J, with 13 bases in between. The CDR3 has 16 amino acids. Germline assignment: CDR1 KGHSH and CDR2 LQKENI. CDR3 nucleotides: TGTGCCAGCTCACCGTTCGACATCGGATCCTACAATGAGCAGTTCTTC. Its protein is CASSPFDIGSYNEQFF.

The chain links TRBV27 to TRBJ1-2; possible D gene TRBD1, 5 bases. Trimming took off 2 bases at V and 4 bases at J, with 14 bases between the two ends. This CDR3 spans 15 amino acids. Germline CDR1 MNHEY, CDR2 SMNVEV (reference sequence). CDR3 protein: CASSLQGAPPYGYTF. The CDR3 DNA reads TGTGCCAGCAGTTTACAAGGGGCTCCACCCTATGGCTACACCTTC.

This clone was observed at least ten times. The J gene is TRBJ1-4, the V gene TRBV2, with TRBD1 matching over 8 bases. The CDR3 totals 15 residues. Germline lookup yields CDR1 SNHLY and CDR2 FYNNEI. With V trimmed by 1 base and J by 10 bases, 8 bases remained unmatched. CDR3 in amino acids: CASSEGSGGMVKLFF. The CDR3 coding sequence is TGTGCCAGCAGTGAAGGGTCAGGGGGCATGGTAAAACTGTTTTTT.

The V call is TRBV5-1, the J call TRBJ1-1; TRBD1 is a possible D gene (5 bases). Deletions cut 0 bases from V and 1 base from J, with 7 bases between. This CDR3 region has 14 residues. The germline V gene encodes CDR1 SGHRS and CDR2 YFSETQ. The CDR3 sequence is CASSLAGQNTEAFF. The CDR3 nucleotides read TGCGCCAGCAGCTTGGCCGGACAGAACACTGAAGCTTTCTTT. The variable domain in full, with the rest retrieved from reference TRBV5-1 and TRBJ1-1, is KAGVTQTPRYLIKTRGQQVTLSCSPISGHRSVSWYQQTPGQGLQFLFEYFSETQRNKGNFPGRFSGRQFSNSRSEMNVSTLELGDSALYLCASSLAGQNTEAFFGQGTRLTVV.

The chain recombines TRBV7-2 with TRBJ1-5, with TRBD1 matching 9 bases. Trimming at V came to 1 base and at J to 6 bases, leaving 7 bases not matched to a gene. CDR3 length: 16 amino acids. In germline, CDR1 is SGHTA, CDR2 FQGNSA. For the CDR3, the DNA is TGTGCCAGCAGCTTAGGTTGGGGACAGGGAGGTCAGCCCCAGCATTTT. It encodes CASSLGWGQGGQPQHF.

The V gene is TRBV6-2 or TRBV6-3, the J gene TRBJ2-1; D remains ambiguous. The CDR3 runs to 12 residues. Deletions cut 4 bases from V and 7 bases from J, with 8 bases between. CDR1 is MNHEY, CDR2 SVGEGT, per germline. The CDR3 region is CASSSWENEQFF. Here the CDR3 DNA reads TGTGCCAGCAGTTCTTGGGAAAATGAGCAGTTCTTC.

The chain links TRBV5-6 to TRBJ1-6; possible D gene TRBD1, 5 bases. This CDR3 contains 16 residues. CDR1 and CDR2 (germline): SGHDT, YYEEEE. Deletions cut 0 bases from V and 0 bases from J, with 7 bases between. CDR3 protein: CASSLAGGSYNSPLHF. Written as DNA, the CDR3 is TGTGCCAGCAGCTTGGCCGGGGGCTCCTATAATTCACCCCTCCACTTT.

The V and J genes are TRBV6-1 and TRBJ1-3, with D unclear. This CDR3 has 14 amino acids. Germline lookup yields CDR1 MNHNS and CDR2 SASEGT. V gave up 1 base and J gave up 2 bases, with 6 bases separating them. Here the CDR3 DNA reads TGTGCCAGCAGTGAAGGGGGAACTGGAAACACCATATATTTT. Its translation: CASSEGGTGNTIYF.

The chain uses TRBV25-1 and TRBJ1-2; TRBD1 is a possible D gene (6 bases). CDR1 is MGHDK and CDR2 is SYGVNS in the germline V gene. V was pared by 1 base and J by 8 bases, with 17 bases between. This CDR3 has 15 residues. In nucleotides, the CDR3 is TGTGCCAGCAGTGAATGGTTAGGGGGAACGGGAGGCTACACCTTC. Its translation is CASSEWLGGTGGYTF.

J is TRBJ2-3 and V is TRBV7-2, with 8 bases matching TRBD2. V lost 5 bases and J lost 3; bases outside the gene matches: 1. The CDR3 sequence is 13 residues long. Germline values: CDR1 SGHTA, CDR2 FQGNSA. CDR3 nucleotides: TGTGCCAGCAGCCGCGGGGGGACAGATACGCAGTATTTT. It yields the protein CASSRGGTDTQYF.

V usage is TRBV7-2 and J usage is TRBJ1-1, with a possible D match to TRBD1 (5 bases). V was pared by 5 bases and J by 1 base, with 17 bases between. The CDR3 is 16 residues long. Germline V gives CDR1 SGHTA, CDR2 FQGNSA. CDR3 in DNA: TGTGCCAGCAGCCCAACGGGGGGGGTACAGAACACTGAAGCTTTCTTT. Encoded protein: CASSPTGGVQNTEAFF.

This clone has more than one count but fewer than ten. This rearrangement joins TRBV5-4 to TRBJ2-5; D might be TRBD1 or TRBD2, each matching 5 bases. Trimming took 0 bases from V and 2 from J, leaving 11 bases between them. The CDR3 extends over 15 amino acids. CDR1 is SGHNT, CDR2 YYREEE, per germline (reference sequence). CDR3 amino acids: CASSLARGRQETQYF. The CDR3 nucleotides are TGTGCCAGCAGCTTGGCCCGGGGCCGTCAAGAGACCCAGTACTTC. Complete variable domain (other parts from reference TRBV5-4 and TRBJ2-5): ETGVTQSPTHLIKTRGQQVTLRCSSQSGHNTVSWYQQALGQGPQFIFQYYREEENGRGNFPPRFSGLQFPNYSSELNVNALELDDSALYLCASSLARGRQETQYFGPGTRLLVL.

The rearrangement uses TRBV5-4 and TRBJ2-1; 9 bases are a match to TRBD2. J lost 6 bases, V lost 2 bases, and 6 bases had no gene match. CDR3 length equals 15 residues. From germline, CDR1 is SGHNT and CDR2 YYREEE (reference sequence). The CDR3 spells CASSLGGRAINEQFF. CDR3 DNA sequence: TGTGCCAGCAGCTTAGGCGGGAGGGCCATCAATGAGCAGTTCTTC.

This rearrangement joins TRBV6-6 to TRBJ1-1; D not certain. Trimming took 6 bases from V and 0 from J, leaving 8 bases between them. The CDR3 covers 13 residues. CDR1 is MNHNY and CDR2 is SVGAGI in the germline V gene (reference sequence). The CDR3 reads CASSLLLNTEAFF. CDR3 nucleotides: TGTGCCAGCAGCCTACTTCTGAACACTGAAGCTTTCTTT.

Only a few counts were recorded for this clone. The chain joins TRBV5-1 to TRBJ1-2, with no clear D. Germline V gives CDR1 SGHRS, CDR2 YFSETQ. CDR3 size: 15 residues. Trimming cost V 4 bases and J 5 bases, with 18 bases left between them. The CDR3 nucleotides are TGCGCCAGCAGCCAATCGACCACAACGAGTTATGGCTACACCTTC. Amino acids: CASSQSTTTSYGYTF.

The CDR3 protein is CASSREAGTEAFF. CDR3 in DNA: TGTGCCAGCTCACGGGAAGCGGGCACTGAAGCTTTCTTT. The chain couples TRBV18 to TRBJ1-1; D not certain. V was clipped by 4 bases and J by 4 bases, with 10 bases between them. CDR3 length equals 13 residues. Germline V gene data show CDR1 as KGHSH and CDR2 as LQKENI.